Following are 32 T cell receptor beta chains from one sample sequenced in a study of T cell repertoires in cytomegalovirus infection. TCRdb re-called the reads through MiXCR, storing one row per CDR3 protein. The sample yields just over 300,000 distinct CDR3 sequences, about a sixth seen once. The sequencing sample was made of PBMCs. The receptors derive from a human donor in good health (CMV status not recorded). Some clones in this sample may be carry-over from other donors' samples.

This clonotype was seen repeatedly, ten times or more. The gene calls are TRBV7-8 and TRBJ2-5; TRBD1 is a possible D gene (6 bases). Germline lookup yields CDR1 SGHVS and CDR2 FQNEAQ. The CDR3 length is 15 residues. The germline V and J ends were trimmed by 5 bases and 1 base, with 14 bases remaining between them. The CDR3 loop is CASSLRTGIQETQYF. The CDR3 coding sequence is TGTGCCAGCAGCCTACGAACAGGGATCCAAGAGACCCAGTACTTC.

In this sample, this clonotype turned up once. One base away lies a much larger clone, so this may be a sequencing read error. The J gene is TRBJ2-1, the V gene TRBV4-1, with D perhaps TRBD1 (7 bases). CDR3 length: 15 residues. Germline CDR1 is MGHRA and CDR2 is YSYEKL. The CDR3 here is CASGQGGTVNNEQFF. DNA for the CDR3: TGCGCCAGCGGCCAAGGGGGGACAGTCAACAATGAGCAGTTCTTC.

The chain joins TRBV28 to TRBJ1-1; D gene ambiguous. Per germline, CDR1 MDHEN and CDR2 SYDVKM. The CDR3 is 14 residues long. The V and J ends lost 8 bases and 5 bases respectively, with 18 bases between them. The CDR3 sequence: CASPPPSGRTEAFF. The CDR3 nucleotides are TGTGCCAGCCCTCCTCCGAGCGGAAGGACTGAAGCTTTCTTT.

In DNA form, the CDR3 reads TGTGCCAGCAGCTTGGGCCAGGGGGCAAAGGAGACCCAGTACTTC. Encoded protein: CASSLGQGAKETQYF. The chain links TRBV5-8 to TRBJ2-5; 8 bases match TRBD1. V was pared by 0 bases and J by 5 bases, with 6 bases of the junction left unmatched. Germline CDR1 reads SGHTS; CDR2 reads YDEGEE. There are 15 residues in the CDR3.

A few counts support this clonotype. This rearrangement joins TRBV3-1 to TRBJ1-4; D possibly corresponds to TRBD1 (6 bases). Germline V gene sequence: CDR1 LGHDT, CDR2 YNNKEL (reference sequence). V shed 1 base and J shed 11 bases, with 14 bases lying between them. The CDR3 spans 14 residues. In DNA form, the CDR3 reads TGTGCCAGCAGCCAAGGAGAAGGGAGGGGGAAACTGTTTTTT. Translation: CASSQGEGRGKLFF.

This clonotype was observed many times. The genes are TRBV5-5 and TRBJ2-6, with D perhaps TRBD2 (5 bases). Germline lookup yields CDR1 SGHKS and CDR2 YYEKEE (reference sequence). This CDR3 spans 13 amino acids. Between the trimmed V and J ends, which lost 8 bases and 9 bases, there was a span of 15 bases. The CDR3 is CASKTQEDNVLTF. DNA of the CDR3: TGTGCCAGTAAAACCCAGGAGGACAACGTCCTGACTTTC.

The rearrangement links TRBV6-2 or TRBV6-3 to TRBJ1-1; perhaps TRBD1 as D (5 bases). Germline V gene lookup returns CDR1 MNHEY and CDR2 SVGEGT. The CDR3 spans 14 residues. V shed 0 bases and J shed 4 bases, with 9 bases lying between them. The CDR3 sequence is CASSYSVGGTEAFF. For the CDR3, the DNA is TGTGCCAGCAGTTACTCCGTGGGGGGCACTGAAGCTTTCTTT.

The chain links TRBV12-3 or TRBV12-4 to TRBJ1-6; no clear D gene. Trimming took 3 bases from V and 8 from J, leaving 8 bases between them. This CDR3 is 13 amino acids long. CDR3: CASSFFEDSPLHF. In nucleotides, the CDR3 is TGTGCCAGCAGTTTCTTTGAGGATTCACCCCTCCACTTT.

The rearrangement uses TRBV28 and TRBJ2-1, with TRBD2 identical over 11 bases. Germline V gene data show CDR1 as MDHEN and CDR2 as SYDVKM. V shed 10 bases and J 9 bases; nucleotides not matched to a gene: 8. The CDR3 has 13 amino acids. CDR3 bases: TGTGCCATCCTTAGCGGGGGGGCGAGTGAGCAGTTCTTC. Amino acid sequence: CAILSGGASEQFF. The variable domain in full, with the rest retrieved from reference TRBV28 and TRBJ2-1, is DVKVTQSSRYLVKRTGEKVFLECVQDMDHENMFWYRQDPGLGLRLIYFSYDVKMKEKGDIPEGYSVSREKKERFSLILESASTNQTSMYLCAILSGGASEQFFGPGTRLTVL.

The chain uses TRBV6-5 and TRBJ2-7; D not resolved. CDR3 size: 14 residues. Germline-derived CDR1 and CDR2 are MNHEY and SVGAGI. Trimming took 6 bases from V and 2 from J, leaving 14 bases between them. The CDR3 loop is CASSHHLQAYEQYF. CDR3 bases: TGTGCCAGCAGCCACCACCTGCAGGCCTACGAGCAGTACTTC.

This clonotype was seen many times. The chain employs TRBV7-2 and TRBJ2-2, with a tentative D call TRBD1 (5 bases). With 5 bases removed from V and 1 base from J, the gap between germline ends came to 8 bases. Germline V gene lookup returns CDR1 SGHTA and CDR2 FQGNSA. The CDR3 totals 14 residues. This chain's CDR3 is CASSTTGNTGELFF. CDR3 DNA: TGTGCCAGCAGCACAACAGGGAACACCGGGGAGCTGTTTTTT.

This clonotype has at least ten counts. The V and J genes are TRBV6-6 and TRBJ1-6; unclear D gene. The CDR3 consists of 13 residues. The V and J ends lost 5 bases and 7 bases respectively, with 9 bases between them. CDR1 is MNHNY, CDR2 SVGAGI, per germline (reference sequence). CDR3 DNA: TGTGCCAGCAGTGACCTTGGGAATTCACCCCTCCACTTT. As protein: CASSDLGNSPLHF.

This clonotype was observed a handful of times. DNA for the CDR3: TGTGCCAGCAGTTCCCCTCTGCGGGGGGCTGAGACCCAGTACTTC. Translation: CASSSPLRGAETQYF. The rearrangement joins TRBV28 to TRBJ2-5; the match to TRBD2 covers 8 bases. V lost 4 bases to trimming and J lost 5 bases; unmatched junction nucleotides: 9. Germline V lookup: CDR1 MDHEN, CDR2 SYDVKM. The CDR3 is 15 amino acids.

This clonotype was observed at least ten times. The chain recombines TRBV11-2 with TRBJ2-1; D possibly uses TRBD1 or TRBD2 (7 bases each). CDR1 is SGHAT and CDR2 is FQNNGV in the germline V gene. The CDR3 is made up of 15 amino acids. Trimming left V 4 bases short and J 5 bases short, with 15 bases between. CDR3 residues: CASSSGGQVNNEQFF. CDR3 nucleotide sequence: TGTGCCAGCAGCTCGGGAGGACAGGTTAACAATGAGCAGTTCTTC.

The chain combines TRBV6-5 with TRBJ2-5; weak D call: TRBD1 (5 bases). CDR3 length equals 14 residues. V was clipped by 5 bases and J by 0 bases, with 10 bases between them. Looked up from germline, CDR1 is MNHEY and CDR2 is SVGAGI. The CDR3: CASSGAKYQETQYF. The CDR3 DNA reads TGTGCCAGCAGTGGGGCAAAGTACCAAGAGACCCAGTACTTC.

At least ten counts were recorded for this clonotype. This chain uses TRBV5-4 with TRBJ1-2; D gene ambiguous. CDR3 length: 13 residues. Trimming left V 0 bases short and J 7 bases short, with 10 bases between. Germline lookup yields CDR1 SGHNT and CDR2 YYREEE (reference sequence). The CDR3 bases are TGTGCCAGCAGCTTGGGGCATGGGAGTGGCTACACCTTC. This encodes CASSLGHGSGYTF.

The CDR3, as DNA: TGTGCCAGCAGTGAAGTTAGAGATCAGCCCCAGCATTTT. This encodes CASSEVRDQPQHF. The chain has TRBV28 and TRBJ1-5; D is unresolved. CDR1 is MDHEN, CDR2 SYDVKM, per germline. Trimming pared 5 bases from V and 5 bases from J, leaving 10 bases between. The length of the CDR3 is 13 residues.

This clonotype was picked up a small number of times. This rearrangement joins TRBV27 to TRBJ2-7, with no clear D. V gave up 4 bases and J gave up 3 bases, with 16 bases separating them. Germline CDR1 MNHEY, CDR2 SMNVEV (reference sequence). The length of the CDR3 is 15 residues. The CDR3 DNA is TGTGCCAGCAGTTCCGGCGGCTCGACAAACTACGAGCAGTACTTC. It is translated as CASSSGGSTNYEQYF.

This clonotype appeared many times. The chain carries TRBV10-3 and TRBJ2-1, with D possibly being TRBD1 (5 bases). Trimming removed 0 bases from V and 2 bases from J, with 5 bases in between. Germline V lookup: CDR1 ENHRY, CDR2 SYGVKD. This CDR3 has 14 amino acids. This CDR3 reads CAISESDTYNEQFF. CDR3 DNA: TGTGCCATCAGTGAGTCGGACACCTACAATGAGCAGTTCTTC.

This clonotype was counted many times. The J gene is TRBJ2-7, the V gene TRBV7-9, with 10 bases fitting TRBD1. With V trimmed by 3 bases and J by 5 bases, 4 bases remained unmatched. The V gene's germline CDR1 is SEHNR and CDR2 FQNEAQ (reference sequence). This CDR3 comprises 14 residues. The DNA of the CDR3 is TGTGCCAGCAGCTTCGGGACAGGGGTCAACGAGCAGTACTTC. Protein sequence: CASSFGTGVNEQYF.

This clonotype showed up just a few times. The chain is built from TRBV20-1 and TRBJ1-1; TRBD1 might be the D (5 bases). CDR3 length equals 13 residues. Germline V gene lookup returns CDR1 DFQATT and CDR2 SNEGSKA (reference sequence). The germline V and J ends were trimmed by 2 bases and 1 base, with 8 bases remaining between them. CDR3 sequence (DNA): TGCAGTGCTAGAAGGGGCTCGAACACTGAAGCTTTCTTT. It codes for CSARRGSNTEAFF.

This clonotype was observed at least ten times. The genes are TRBV7-8 and TRBJ2-5; either TRBD1 or TRBD2 may fit D (6 bases each). V dropped 3 bases and J dropped 2 bases, with 13 bases sitting between them. Germline V gives CDR1 SGHVS, CDR2 FQNEAQ. The CDR3 runs 15 residues. CDR3 protein: CASSFGGPRQETQYF. The CDR3 coding sequence is TGTGCCAGCAGCTTTGGGGGGCCCCGTCAAGAGACCCAGTACTTC.

This clonotype has ten or more counts. The genes are TRBV28 and TRBJ1-3, with 7 bases aligning to TRBD1. CDR1 and CDR2 from the germline V gene are MDHEN and SYDVKM. The CDR3 length is 15 residues. V shed 3 bases, J shed 4 bases, and the junction held 6 bases outside the gene matches. The CDR3 reads CASSFQGVWGNTIYF. CDR3 sequence (DNA): TGTGCCAGCAGTTTTCAGGGGGTATGGGGAAACACCATATATTTT.

A note on this clonotype: This may be a read error, as it is one base from a much larger clone. The genes are TRBV12-3 or TRBV12-4 and TRBJ1-4; no clear D. CDR3 size: 14 residues. Trimming took 6 bases from V and 7 from J, leaving 15 bases between them. CDR3 protein: CASRMAADGEKLFF. For the CDR3, the DNA is TGTGCCAGCAGGATGGCCGCAGACGGTGAAAAACTGTTTTTT.

This chain connects TRBV5-1 to TRBJ2-1, with 7 bases that match TRBD1. CDR1 SGHRS and CDR2 YFSETQ come from the germline V gene. The V segment lost 5 bases and the J segment 8 bases; nucleotides outside the gene matches: 7. The CDR3 consists of 13 residues. The CDR3 sequence is CASSLTGSYEQFF. The CDR3 DNA reads as TGCGCCAGCAGTTTGACAGGGTCTTATGAGCAGTTCTTC.

This clonotype was detected many times. CDR3 DNA sequence: TGTGCCAGCAGCTTAGCGGGGGGTGACGGGGAGCTGTTTTTT. Its translation: CASSLAGGDGELFF. The rearrangement links TRBV7-2 to TRBJ2-2; TRBD2 is a possible D gene (6 bases). This CDR3 has 14 amino acids. In germline, CDR1 is SGHTA, CDR2 FQGNSA. The V end lost 0 bases, the J end lost 7 bases, and 9 bases lay between the germline ends.

This rearrangement joins TRBV7-9 to TRBJ2-1, with D possibly being TRBD1 or TRBD2 (6 bases each). The CDR3 consists of 16 residues. The V gene lost 5 bases and the J gene lost 0 bases, with 14 bases spanning the gap. Germline CDR1 is SEHNR and CDR2 is FQNEAQ (reference sequence). CDR3 protein: CASSRGAMSSYNEQFF. The CDR3 DNA reads TGTGCCAGCAGCAGGGGGGCCATGAGCTCCTACAATGAGCAGTTCTTC.

This chain connects TRBV28 to TRBJ2-3; no reliable D call. CDR3 size: 14 residues. The germline CDR1 and CDR2 sequences are MDHEN and SYDVKM. Trimming took off 2 bases at V and 7 bases at J, with 13 bases between the two ends. CDR3 protein: CASSLRSEANTQYF. Written as DNA, the CDR3 is TGTGCCAGCAGTTTAAGGTCCGAGGCGAATACGCAGTATTTT. The entire variable domain, with the rest obtained from reference TRBV28 and TRBJ2-3, is as follows: DVKVTQSSRYLVKRTGEKVFLECVQDMDHENMFWYRQDPGLGLRLIYFSYDVKMKEKGDIPEGYSVSREKKERFSLILESASTNQTSMYLCASSLRSEANTQYFGPGTRLTVL.

This clonotype has a handful of counts. The rearrangement joins TRBV10-3 to TRBJ1-5; no reliable D call. Germline V lookup: CDR1 ENHRY, CDR2 SYGVKD. This CDR3 is 14 amino acids long. With 2 bases removed from V and 3 bases from J, the gap between germline ends came to 8 bases. The CDR3 coding sequence is TGTGCCATCAGTGAGGCGGACCTCAATCAGCCCCAGCATTTT. Amino acid sequence: CAISEADLNQPQHF.

There are many counts of this clonotype. This chain joins TRBV27 and TRBJ1-5, with TRBD1 matching over 7 bases. The V segment lost 8 bases and the J segment 2 bases; nucleotides outside the gene matches: 3. This CDR3 is 13 amino acids long. From germline, CDR1 is MNHEY and CDR2 SMNVEV (reference sequence). The CDR3 protein is CASGRGGNQPQHF. The CDR3 DNA sequence: TGTGCCAGCGGCAGGGGGGGCAATCAGCCCCAGCATTTT.

The chain recombines TRBV4-3 with TRBJ2-3, with TRBD2 matching over 8 bases. V shed 1 base and J 9 bases; nucleotides not matched to a gene: 18. CDR1 LGHNA and CDR2 YSLEER come from the germline V gene. CDR3 length equals 18 residues. CDR3 sequence reads: CASSQAAGTRRSGMTQYF. DNA of the CDR3: TGCGCCAGCAGCCAAGCCGCCGGGACTAGGAGGTCGGGGATGACGCAGTATTTT.

This clonotype was detected many times. This chain links TRBV6-5 with TRBJ2-3; unclear D gene. Germline CDR1 and CDR2: MNHEY and SVGAGI. V was trimmed by 3 bases and J by 2 bases, leaving 6 bases between them. The CDR3 contains 13 residues. The CDR3: CASSYSLTDTQYF. In DNA, the CDR3 is TGTGCCAGCAGTTATTCGCTCACAGATACGCAGTATTTT.